This TCR beta chain was sequenced for a study of cytomegalovirus exposure and HLA in healthy donors. Study details: The study's early data release held roughly 91 million unique TCRs from HLA-typed donors.

Primers: 60 Vbeta forward and 13 Jbeta reverse. Clones were sequenced by immunoSEQ multiplex PCR, and TCRdb holds only the in-frame ones, with some missing. The sample lists roughly 300,000 clones, roughly 88% occurring once. CDR3 length: 16 residues. V lost 4 bases, J lost 1 base, and 8 bases stayed unmatched. Germline CDR1 reads SGHNT; CDR2 reads YYREEE (reference sequence). Study observations and caveats: Presence/absence analyses took donor sequencing depth as roughly uniform. The analysis excluded some indistinguishable V segments, including TRBV6-2 and TRBV6-3. In a later analysis, HLA-associated beta chains showed higher expansion and lower generation probabilities than comparable chains.

Turning to this clone: Antigen specificity is unknown.

The rearrangement joins TRBV5-4 to TRBJ2-1; 7 bases align to TRBD1. This TCR was recovered from a man in his forties or fifties in good health and CMV-seropositive. Material: PBMCs. The CDR3 nucleotides are TGTGCCAGCAGCCTAGACAGGGTGAGGTCCTACAATGAGCAGTTCTTC. Translation: CASSLDRVRSYNEQFF.